This T cell receptor (beta chain) was profiled in a study of naive and memory T cell subsets. Both TRBC1 and TRBC2 were covered by a beta constant-region primer of two equimolar oligonucleotides. Ligated cDNA was amplified by four rounds of PCR with nested alpha and beta constant-region primers and SP2. TCRdb recomputed calls from the UMI-ligation and nested PCR reads with MiXCR, one row per CDR3 protein. The sample consists of tens of thousands of distinct CDR3 sequences, approximately 10% of them appearing once. This clonotype was observed a handful of times. The source material was naive CD8+ T cells from blood. The origin of this receptor is a human donor in good health.

CDR3 nucleotide sequence: TGTGCCTGGAGTTTAGGCGACAGGGAAGAGACCCAGTACTTC. Translation: CAWSLGDREETQYF. The chain links TRBV30 to TRBJ2-5; TRBD1 agrees at 7 bases. The CDR3 runs to 14 residues. Trimming took 2 bases from V and 3 from J; bases not matched to a gene: 6. CDR1 is GTSNPN and CDR2 is SVGIG in the germline V gene (reference sequence). Looking up the rest from reference TRBV30 and TRBJ2-5 gives the full variable domain: SQTIHQWPATLVQPVGSPLSLECTVEGTSNPNLYWYRQAAGRGLQLLFYSVGIGQISSEVPQNLSASRPQDRQFILSSKKLLLSDSGFYLCAWSLGDREETQYFGPGTRLLVL.